The 21 T cell receptor beta chains below come from one sample, sequenced in a study of PD-1 blockade in mismatch repair-deficient tumors. Time point defined: roughly 11-day in vitro stimulation with candidate mutation-associated neoantigen peptide 1. Profiling relied on immunoSEQ multiplex PCR, and the TCRdb table lists in-frame clones only, not all of them. The sample has 9,400 or so clones, about 88% seen once; the top ten hold 14% to 15%. Their antigen targets remain unknown. The sequences come from cells cultured in vitro, collected from a patient treated with pembrolizumab. The receptors stem from an adult with mismatch repair-deficient cancer.

The CDR3: CASSLARTDTQYF. In DNA, the CDR3 is TGTGCCAGCAGCTTGGCCCGTACAGATACGCAGTATTTT. This chain joins TRBV5-6 and TRBJ2-3; no firm D call. There are 13 residues in the CDR3. With 0 bases removed from V and 3 bases from J, the gap between germline ends came to 5 bases. CDR1 is SGHDT, CDR2 YYEEEE, per germline.

This chain links TRBV5-1 with TRBJ2-7; no firm D call. CDR3 length: 13 amino acids. Germline V lookup: CDR1 SGHRS, CDR2 YFSETQ. V lost 6 bases, J lost 0 bases, and 10 bases lay in between. The CDR3 DNA reads as TGCGCCAGCACCCCGGGCGGCTCCTACGAGCAGTACTTC. Translated, it gives CASTPGGSYEQYF. The full variable domain, completed using reference TRBV5-1 and TRBJ2-7, is KAGVTQTPRYLIKTRGQQVTLSCSPISGHRSVSWYQQTPGQGLQFLFEYFSETQRNKGNFPGRFSGRQFSNSRSEMNVSTLELGDSALYLCASTPGGSYEQYFGPGTRLTVT.

The chain's CDR3 is CASSLTSGSTYEQYF. CDR3 bases: TGTGCCAGCAGTCTTACTAGCGGGTCTACCTACGAGCAGTACTTC. The V and J genes are TRBV7-2 and TRBJ2-7, with 9 bases matching TRBD2. Trimming at V came to 6 bases and at J to 2 bases, leaving 8 bases not matched to a gene. This CDR3 comprises 15 residues. Germline lookup yields CDR1 SGHTA and CDR2 FQGNSA. The full variable domain, completed using reference TRBV7-2 and TRBJ2-7, is GAGVSQSPSNKVTEKGKDVELRCDPISGHTALYWYRQSLGQGLEFLIYFQGNSAPDKSGLPSDRFSAERTGGSVSTLTIQRTQQEDSAVYLCASSLTSGSTYEQYFGPGTRLTVT.

The CDR3 DNA reads TGTGCCAGCAGTTTAGGGGACTTTCGGGCCAACGTCCTGACTTTC. Its protein product is CASSLGDFRANVLTF. The chain is built from TRBV27 and TRBJ2-6; TRBD2 is a possible D gene (6 bases). Trimming cost V 2 bases and J 5 bases, with 10 bases left between them. CDR1 is MNHEY, CDR2 SMNVEV, per germline (reference sequence). This CDR3 contains 15 residues.

This chain joins TRBV27 and TRBJ2-3; D remains ambiguous. The CDR3 is made up of 15 amino acids. Germline CDR1 is MNHEY and CDR2 is SMNVEV (reference sequence). The V and J ends lost 3 bases and 4 bases respectively, with 14 bases between them. The CDR3 loop reads CASSFWGNEADTQYF. CDR3 coding DNA: TGTGCCAGCAGTTTCTGGGGAAATGAGGCAGATACGCAGTATTTT.

V gene TRBV4-1 combines with J gene TRBJ2-7; the match to TRBD1 covers 9 bases. The germline V gene encodes CDR1 MGHRA and CDR2 YSYEKL. There are 15 residues in the CDR3. After removal of 4 bases from V and 0 bases from J, the junction contained 4 bases not matched to a gene. Here the CDR3 DNA reads TGCGCCAGCAGCCGGGGACAGGGTCCCTCCTACGAGCAGTACTTC. Protein product: CASSRGQGPSYEQYF.

J is TRBJ2-7 and V is TRBV28; D is uncertain. V dropped 3 bases and J dropped 4 bases, with 13 bases sitting between them. The CDR3 spans 14 residues. In germline, CDR1 is MDHEN, CDR2 SYDVKM. Here the CDR3 reads CASSLSPVGYEQYF. The DNA of the CDR3 is TGTGCCAGCAGTTTGAGTCCTGTTGGGTACGAGCAGTACTTC.

This chain links TRBV19 with TRBJ1-4; perhaps TRBD1 as D (6 bases). The V gene's germline CDR1 is LNHDA and CDR2 SQIVND (reference sequence). This CDR3 is built from 15 residues. V lost 7 bases and J lost 5, with 17 bases in between. Here the CDR3 DNA reads TGTGCCAGTACCGGACAGACCGGGAGGAATGAAAAACTGTTTTTT. Translated: CASTGQTGRNEKLFF. The full variable domain, with the rest looked up from reference TRBV19 and TRBJ1-4, is DGGITQSPKYLFRKEGQNVTLSCEQNLNHDAMYWYRQDPGQGLRLIYYSQIVNDFQKGDIAEGYSVSREKKESFPLTVTSAQKNPTAFYLCASTGQTGRNEKLFFGSGTQLSVL.

This rearrangement joins TRBV7-9 to TRBJ2-1; 9 nucleotides match TRBD1. The CDR3 runs to 15 residues. Per germline, CDR1 SEHNR and CDR2 FQNEAQ (reference sequence). With V trimmed by 2 bases and J by 3 bases, 2 bases remained unmatched. CDR3: CASSLLTGGYNEQFF. Written as DNA, the CDR3 is TGTGCCAGCAGCTTACTGACAGGGGGCTACAATGAGCAGTTCTTC.

This clone was seen more than once but under ten times. This chain joins TRBV7-6 and TRBJ2-1; 9 nucleotides align to TRBD1. The ends lost 5 bases at V and 10 bases at J; junction bases unmatched: 9. The germline CDR1 and CDR2 sequences are SGHVS and FNYEAQ. This CDR3 comprises 14 residues. The CDR3 DNA reads TGTGCCAGCAGCATCAGGACAGGGGTGGACGAGCAGTTCTTC. This encodes CASSIRTGVDEQFF.

This clone was observed a few times. The chain has TRBV6-5 and TRBJ1-5; no clear D gene. Germline CDR1 is MNHEY and CDR2 is SVGAGI. Trimming removed 6 bases at V and 5 bases at J, with 11 bases between. This CDR3 has 13 amino acids. The DNA of the CDR3 is TGTGCCAGCAGCCTTTCGCGACATCAGCCCCAGCATTTT. Translated: CASSLSRHQPQHF.

This sequence joins TRBV9 and TRBJ1-2, with a tentative D call TRBD1 (6 bases). V shed 0 bases and J shed 4 bases, with 10 bases lying between them. Germline V CDR1 and CDR2: SGDLS, YYNGEE. The CDR3 is made up of 14 amino acids. This CDR3 reads CASSVAGDGYGYTF. DNA for the CDR3: TGTGCCAGCAGCGTAGCAGGGGACGGCTATGGCTACACCTTC.

This chain joins TRBV25-1 and TRBJ1-3; D is ambiguous. Germline V gene lookup returns CDR1 MGHDK and CDR2 SYGVNS. The V end was cut by 5 bases, the J end by 0 bases, with 17 bases between. This CDR3 spans 17 amino acids. CDR3 sequence reads: CASSSWQPFNSGNTIYF. CDR3 sequence (DNA): TGTGCCAGCAGTAGCTGGCAGCCTTTTAACTCTGGAAACACCATATATTTT.

The chain recombines TRBV11-1 with TRBJ2-7; the D gene is possibly TRBD1 (6 bases). With 2 bases removed from V and 3 bases from J, the gap between germline ends came to 14 bases. The CDR3 has 15 amino acids. The germline V gene encodes CDR1 SGHAT and CDR2 FQDESV (reference sequence). The CDR3 DNA reads TGTGCCAGCAGCTTACAACGGGACACTTACTACGAGCAGTACTTC. Translation: CASSLQRDTYYEQYF.

V and J are TRBV28 and TRBJ2-3; 8 bases agree with TRBD1. Germline CDR1 and CDR2: MDHEN and SYDVKM. Trimming cost V 8 bases and J 4 bases; bases outside gene matches: 8. CDR3 length equals 14 residues. The CDR3 loop is CASRLGQEADTQYF. The CDR3 DNA is TGTGCCAGCCGATTGGGACAGGAGGCAGATACGCAGTATTTT. Using reference TRBV28 and TRBJ2-3 for the parts outside the CDR3, the full variable domain is DVKVTQSSRYLVKRTGEKVFLECVQDMDHENMFWYRQDPGLGLRLIYFSYDVKMKEKGDIPEGYSVSREKKERFSLILESASTNQTSMYLCASRLGQEADTQYFGPGTRLTVL.

The J gene is TRBJ1-1, the V gene TRBV9; perhaps TRBD1 as D (6 bases). Trimming removed 3 bases at V and 4 bases at J, with 13 bases between. The germline V gene has CDR1 SGDLS and CDR2 YYNGEE. The CDR3 totals 14 residues. CDR3 protein: CASSGGGGGTEAFF. The CDR3 region has the DNA TGTGCCAGCAGCGGGGGCGGAGGGGGCACTGAAGCTTTCTTT.

V is TRBV5-6 and J is TRBJ2-5, with 13 positions matching TRBD2. The CDR3 totals 16 residues. Germline V lookup: CDR1 SGHDT, CDR2 YYEEEE. Unmatched junction bases numbered 7, after V lost 3 bases and J lost 5 bases. CDR3 bases: TGTGCCAGCAGCTGGACTAGCGGGAGAGTTGTGGAGACCCAGTACTTC. Protein sequence: CASSWTSGRVVETQYF.

This chain links TRBV23-1 with TRBJ2-1; 9 bases agree with TRBD2. TRBV23-1 is noted as an ORF with a role that remains uncertain. CDR3 size: 16 residues. Trimming removed 1 base from V and 9 bases from J; junction bases left unmatched: 10. CDR3 in amino acids: CASSQLAGEGRSEQFF. The CDR3 nucleotides are TGCGCCAGCAGTCAATTAGCGGGAGAAGGTCGTAGTGAGCAGTTCTTC.

This clone qualifies as large (0.1 to 1%). The V call is TRBV12-5, the J call TRBJ1-1, with D tentatively TRBD1 (6 bases). Germline CDR1 is LGHNT and CDR2 is FRNRAP. The V end lost 1 base, the J end lost 4 bases, and 10 bases lay between the germline ends. The CDR3 is made up of 14 amino acids. CDR3 protein: CASGLGQVVTEAFF. The CDR3 DNA is TGTGCTAGTGGTTTGGGACAGGTCGTCACTGAAGCTTTCTTT.

CDR3 in amino acids: CASSPDRVGTGELFF. The CDR3 nucleotides are TGTGCCAGCAGTCCGGACAGGGTGGGCACCGGGGAGCTGTTTTTT. The rearrangement joins TRBV5-6 to TRBJ2-2; TRBD1 matches at 8 bases. Germline V gene data show CDR1 as SGHDT and CDR2 as YYEEEE. The CDR3 is 15 amino acids. After removal of 5 bases from V and 4 bases from J, the junction contained 7 bases not matched to a gene.

DNA for the CDR3: TGTGCCAGCAGCCAAGACCGGTACCAAGCTTTCTTT. This gives the protein CASSQDRYQAFF. The rearrangement links TRBV7-2 to TRBJ1-1; D unclear. CDR3 length: 12 amino acids. V was trimmed by 5 bases and J by 9 bases, leaving 13 bases between them. Germline V CDR1 and CDR2: SGHTA, FQGNSA. Filled out from reference TRBV7-2 and TRBJ1-1, the complete variable domain reads GAGVSQSPSNKVTEKGKDVELRCDPISGHTALYWYRQSLGQGLEFLIYFQGNSAPDKSGLPSDRFSAERTGGSVSTLTIQRTQQEDSAVYLCASSQDRYQAFFGQGTRLTVV.